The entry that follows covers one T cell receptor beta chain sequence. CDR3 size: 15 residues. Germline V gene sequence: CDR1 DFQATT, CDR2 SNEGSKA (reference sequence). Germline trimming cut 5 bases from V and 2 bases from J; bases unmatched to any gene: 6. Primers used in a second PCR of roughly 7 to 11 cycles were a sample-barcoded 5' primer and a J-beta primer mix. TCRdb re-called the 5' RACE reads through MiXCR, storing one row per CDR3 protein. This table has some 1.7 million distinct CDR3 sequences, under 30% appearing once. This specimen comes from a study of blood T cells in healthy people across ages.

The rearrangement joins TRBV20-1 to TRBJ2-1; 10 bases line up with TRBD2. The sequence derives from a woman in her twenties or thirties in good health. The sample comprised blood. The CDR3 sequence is CSAGLADLPYNEQFF. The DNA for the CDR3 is TGCAGTGCTGGACTAGCGGACCTTCCCTACAATGAGCAGTTCTTC.